The source of this T cell receptor (beta chain) is a study of cytomegalovirus exposure and HLA in healthy donors. Germline-derived CDR1 and CDR2 are SGHTA and FQGNSA. Trimming cost V 2 bases and J 10 bases; bases outside gene matches: 11. The length of the CDR3 is 16 residues. PCR primers comprised 60 Vbeta and 13 Jbeta primers. Repertoires were generated with immunoSEQ multiplex PCR, while TCRdb's copy carries only in-frame clones and drops some. The sample shows 150,000 to 200,000 clones, roughly three quarters of them seen only once. General study points: The productive fraction for most TCR beta V segments was about 87% or about 30% in an earlier analysis. With later analysis, a missense DCLRE1C variant became linked to TCR beta V- and J-gene trimming. What a later analysis showed was that several of the most significant clusters appeared linked to common viral pathogens.

In the case of this clone: The antigen is not known.

The chain carries TRBV7-2 and TRBJ1-4; the match to TRBD1 covers 9 bases. Sequenced sample: PBMCs. This TCR was sampled from a woman in her fifties or sixties in good health and CMV-seronegative. CDR3 sequence: CASSLTLMRTGAKLFF. Written as DNA, the CDR3 is TGTGCCAGCAGCTTAACTTTAATGCGGACAGGGGCAAAACTGTTTTTT.